The 4 T cell receptor beta chains reported below all come from one sample, sequenced in a study of patients and donors after allogeneic stem cell transplantation. MiXCR, applied by TCRdb to the RT-PCR reads, yields one record per CDR3 protein. The table lists 150,000 to 200,000 distinct CDR3 sequences, about 32% of them singletons, with 3.2% in the top ten. The sequencing sample was made of blood, either unsorted or a sorted T cell fraction (not recorded which). These receptors were obtained from a human donor who was either an allogeneic HSCT recipient or a stem cell or donor lymphocyte infusion donor (not recorded which). It is not recorded whose cells these are; they may come from a transplant donor.

This chain connects TRBV5-1 to TRBJ2-3; D call uncertain. The germline V gene encodes CDR1 SGHRS and CDR2 YFSETQ. The CDR3 has 16 residues. Trimming cost V 0 bases and J 0 bases, with 11 bases left between them. CDR3 in DNA: TGCGCCAGCAGCTTGGATCCACTCCCGAGCACAGATACGCAGTATTTT. Its protein product is CASSLDPLPSTDTQYF.

This clonotype came up a few times. The rearrangement joins TRBV7-2 to TRBJ2-1; D uncertain. V was pared by 11 bases and J by 0 bases, with 11 bases between. Germline loops: CDR1 SGHTA, CDR2 FQGNSA. CDR3 length equals 13 residues. CDR3 sequence: CASAESSYNEQFF. CDR3 nucleotides: TGTGCCTCGGCCGAGAGCTCCTACAATGAGCAGTTCTTC. Together with reference TRBV7-2 and TRBJ2-1, the CDR3 gives the full variable domain: GAGVSQSPSNKVTEKGKDVELRCDPISGHTALYWYRQSLGQGLEFLIYFQGNSAPDKSGLPSDRFSAERTGGSVSTLTIQRTQQEDSAVYLCASAESSYNEQFFGPGTRLTVL.

This clonotype has more than one count but fewer than ten. The CDR3 protein is CASSVESGRYNEQFF. CDR3 nucleotides: TGTGCCAGCAGCGTAGAAAGCGGGAGGTACAATGAGCAGTTCTTC. The chain links TRBV9 to TRBJ2-1; TRBD2 matches at 9 bases. The germline CDR1 and CDR2 sequences are SGDLS and YYNGEE. This CDR3 comprises 15 residues. J gave up 4 bases and V 0 bases, and 2 bases lay outside the gene matches. Full variable domain (rest looked up from reference TRBV9 and TRBJ2-1): DSGVTQTPKHLITATGQRVTLRCSPRSGDLSVYWYQQSLDQGLQFLIQYYNGEERAKGNILERFSAQQFPDLHSELNLSSLELGDSALYFCASSVESGRYNEQFFGPGTRLTVL.

This sequence joins TRBV9 and TRBJ2-3; D is unresolved. V dropped 0 bases and J dropped 4 bases, with 12 bases sitting between them. CDR3 length equals 15 residues. The germline CDR1 and CDR2 sequences are SGDLS and YYNGEE. Written as DNA, the CDR3 is TGTGCCAGCAGCGTAGGGGGATCGTTCGCAGATACGCAGTATTTT. The encoded protein is CASSVGGSFADTQYF.